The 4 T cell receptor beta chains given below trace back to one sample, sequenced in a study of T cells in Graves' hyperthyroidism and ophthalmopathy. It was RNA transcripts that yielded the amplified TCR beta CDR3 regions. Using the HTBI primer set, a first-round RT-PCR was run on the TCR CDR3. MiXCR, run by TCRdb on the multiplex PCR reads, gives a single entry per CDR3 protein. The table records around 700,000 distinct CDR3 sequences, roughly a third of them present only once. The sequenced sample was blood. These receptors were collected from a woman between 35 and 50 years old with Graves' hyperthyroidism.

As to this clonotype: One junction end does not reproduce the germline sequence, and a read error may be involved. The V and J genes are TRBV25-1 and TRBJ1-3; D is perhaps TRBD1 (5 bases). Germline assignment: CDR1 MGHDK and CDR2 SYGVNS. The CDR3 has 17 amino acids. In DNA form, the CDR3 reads TGTGCCAGCAGTGAATTAGGGGAATTGAGCTATGGAAGCACCATATATTTT. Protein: CASSELGELSYGSTIYF.

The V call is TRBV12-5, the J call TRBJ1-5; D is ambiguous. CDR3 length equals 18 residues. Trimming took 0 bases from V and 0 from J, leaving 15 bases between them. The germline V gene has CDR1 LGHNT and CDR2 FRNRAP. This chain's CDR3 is CASGLVLDGRGSNQPQHF. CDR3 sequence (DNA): TGTGCTAGTGGTTTGGTACTCGACGGACGGGGTAGCAATCAGCCCCAGCATTTT.

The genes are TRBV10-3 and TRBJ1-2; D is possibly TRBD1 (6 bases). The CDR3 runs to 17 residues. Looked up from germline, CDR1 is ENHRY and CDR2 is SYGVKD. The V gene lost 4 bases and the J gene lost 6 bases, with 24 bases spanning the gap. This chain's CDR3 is CAISGSSPDSHMDGYTF. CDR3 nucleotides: TGTGCCATCAGTGGATCTTCTCCGGACAGTCATATGGATGGCTACACCTTC.

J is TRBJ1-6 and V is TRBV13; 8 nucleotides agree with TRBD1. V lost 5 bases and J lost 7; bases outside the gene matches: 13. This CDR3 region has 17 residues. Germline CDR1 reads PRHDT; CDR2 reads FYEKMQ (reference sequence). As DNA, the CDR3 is TGTGCCAGCAGCCCCAAAACTAGACAGGGGATGAATTCACCCCTCCACTTT. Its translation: CASSPKTRQGMNSPLHF. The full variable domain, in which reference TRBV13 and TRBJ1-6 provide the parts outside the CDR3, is AAGVIQSPRHLIKEKRETATLKCYPIPRHDTVYWYQQGPGQDPQFLISFYEKMQSDKGSIPDRFSAQQFSDYHSELNMSSLELGDSALYFCASSPKTRQGMNSPLHFGNGTRLTVT.